This TCR beta chain was found in a study of blood T cell repertoires in COVID-19. The overall study: The United States, Italy and Spain supplied acute and convalescent COVID-19 samples.

Methods used by the authors: Amplified reference gene primers provided the basis for estimating nucleated cell counts. Generated by immunoSEQ multiplex PCR, the TCRdb table keeps only in-frame clones and is missing some. Clone size and V and J calls were adopted from that table, with D and trimming inferred from the DNA. The sample holds 200,000 to 250,000 clones, 81% seen once. Recruits, aged about 18 to 89 years, lived in under 25 US areas. Clinical history reported by participants formed the basis on which cohorts were assigned. The clonotype comes from a man aged 35-49 years who had recovered from COVID-19. The specimen was PBMCs or T cells enriched from blood (not recorded which).

CDR3 in amino acids: CASDLPGNQPQHF. In nucleotides, the CDR3 is TGTGCCAGTGACCTTCCAGGGAATCAGCCCCAGCATTTT. The chain joins TRBV19 to TRBJ1-5; the D gene is possibly TRBD1 (5 bases). The CDR3 is 13 residues long. CDR1 is LNHDA, CDR2 SQIVND, per germline (reference sequence). Between the trimmed V and J ends, which lost 8 bases and 4 bases, there was a span of 12 bases. The full variable domain, its missing parts supplied by reference TRBV19 and TRBJ1-5, is DGGITQSPKYLFRKEGQNVTLSCEQNLNHDAMYWYRQDPGQGLRLIYYSQIVNDFQKGDIAEGYSVSREKKESFPLTVTSAQKNPTAFYLCASDLPGNQPQHFGDGTRLSIL.